This T cell receptor beta chain is from a study of beta chain features in type 1 diabetes. Whole-study context: All samples together contributed 107,917,701 sorted cells for examination.

In germline, CDR1 is LGHNA, CDR2 YNFKEQ. The CDR3 loop spans 15 amino acids. Unmatched junction bases numbered 13, after V lost 10 bases and J lost 5 bases. The whole isolated RNA underwent reverse transcription, so sequencing captured expressed TCRB transcripts. The repertoire was sequenced with immunoSEQ multiplex PCR; TCRdb's copy has only in-frame clones and lacks some. The table lists roughly 500,000 clones, roughly 10% of them singletons. Note on this clone: The antigen is undetermined.

Overall study findings and caveats: A closer apparent resemblance between naive, central memory and Treg TCRB repertoires was seen in patients than in healthy donors. There was a moderate but significant shortening of TCRB CDR3s in all four CD4+ subsets of Type 1 diabetes patients.

The chain couples TRBV4-2 to TRBJ2-1; TRBD2 aligns across 8 bases. The sequencing sample was made of naive CD4+ T cells from blood. This TCR derives from a woman aged 18-29 years in good health. The CDR3 DNA reads as TGTGCCACCAAGGGGCGGGGGGCCGGCCACAATGAGCAGTTCTTC. It encodes CATKGRGAGHNEQFF.